This T cell receptor (beta chain) was documented in a study of T cell repertoires in cytomegalovirus infection. MiXCR, run by TCRdb on the reads, gives a single entry per CDR3 protein. There are some 390,000 distinct CDR3 sequences in the sample; 15% to 20% occur only once, and around 9.3% lies in the top ten. CDR1 is MDHEN and CDR2 is SYDVKM in the germline V gene. This CDR3 comprises 12 residues. The V and J ends lost 6 bases and 14 bases respectively, with 17 bases between them. This clonotype was sampled from a human donor in good health (CMV status not recorded). Some clones in this sample may be carry-over from other donors' samples. The J gene is TRBJ2-1, the V gene TRBV28; D is unclear. Sequenced sample: PBMCs. The CDR3 bases are TGTGCCAGCAGCCCGCATGGGGTGTCGAAGTTCTTC. Protein sequence: CASSPHGVSKFF.